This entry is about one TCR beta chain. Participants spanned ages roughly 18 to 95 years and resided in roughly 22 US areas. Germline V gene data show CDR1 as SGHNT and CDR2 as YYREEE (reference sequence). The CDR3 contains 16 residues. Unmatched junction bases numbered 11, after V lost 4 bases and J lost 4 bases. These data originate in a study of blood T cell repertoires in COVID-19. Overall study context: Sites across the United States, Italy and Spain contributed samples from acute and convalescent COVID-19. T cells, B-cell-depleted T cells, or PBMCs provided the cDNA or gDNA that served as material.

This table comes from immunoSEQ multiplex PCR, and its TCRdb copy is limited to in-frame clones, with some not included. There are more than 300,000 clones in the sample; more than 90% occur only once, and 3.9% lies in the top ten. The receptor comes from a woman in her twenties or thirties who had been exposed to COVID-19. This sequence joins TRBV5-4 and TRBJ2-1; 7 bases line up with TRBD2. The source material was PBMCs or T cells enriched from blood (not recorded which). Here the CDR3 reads CASSARAYGGYNEQFF. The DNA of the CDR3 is TGTGCCAGCAGCGCGCGTGCTTACGGGGGGTACAATGAGCAGTTCTTC. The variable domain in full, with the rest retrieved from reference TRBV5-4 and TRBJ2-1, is ETGVTQSPTHLIKTRGQQVTLRCSSQSGHNTVSWYQQALGQGPQFIFQYYREEENGRGNFPPRFSGLQFPNYSSELNVNALELDDSALYLCASSARAYGGYNEQFFGPGTRLTVL.